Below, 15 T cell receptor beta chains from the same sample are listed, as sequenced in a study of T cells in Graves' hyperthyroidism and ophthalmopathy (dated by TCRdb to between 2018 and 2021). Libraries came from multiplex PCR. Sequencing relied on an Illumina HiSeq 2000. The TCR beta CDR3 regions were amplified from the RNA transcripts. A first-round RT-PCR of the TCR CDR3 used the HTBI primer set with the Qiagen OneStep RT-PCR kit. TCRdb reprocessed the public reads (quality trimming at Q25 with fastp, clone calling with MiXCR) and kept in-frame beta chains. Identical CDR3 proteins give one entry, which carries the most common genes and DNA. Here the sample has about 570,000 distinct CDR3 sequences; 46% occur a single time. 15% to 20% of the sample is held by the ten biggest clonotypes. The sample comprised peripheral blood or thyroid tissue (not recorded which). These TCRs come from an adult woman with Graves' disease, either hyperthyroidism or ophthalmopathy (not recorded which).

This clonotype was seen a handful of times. The CDR3 protein is CASSRPRTGPFGANVLTF. The CDR3 nucleotides read TGCGCCAGCAGCCGGCCCCGGACAGGGCCGTTTGGGGCCAACGTCCTGACTTTC. The chain is built from TRBV4-1 and TRBJ2-6; 8 nucleotides align to TRBD1. Germline V gives CDR1 MGHRA, CDR2 YSYEKL. This CDR3 has 18 residues. J gave up 3 bases and V 4 bases, and 11 bases lay outside the gene matches.

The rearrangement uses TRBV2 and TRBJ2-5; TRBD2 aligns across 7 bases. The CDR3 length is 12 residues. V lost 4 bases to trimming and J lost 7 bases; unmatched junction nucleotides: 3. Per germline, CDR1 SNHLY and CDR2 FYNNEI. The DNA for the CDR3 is TGTGCCAGCAGTGTTGGGGAGGGGACCCAGTACTTC. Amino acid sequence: CASSVGEGTQYF.

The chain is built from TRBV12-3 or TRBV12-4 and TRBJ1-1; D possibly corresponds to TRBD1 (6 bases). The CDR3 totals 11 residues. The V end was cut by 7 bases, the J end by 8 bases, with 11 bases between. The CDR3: CASTLDREAFF. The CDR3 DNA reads TGTGCCAGCACCCTAGACAGGGAAGCTTTCTTT.

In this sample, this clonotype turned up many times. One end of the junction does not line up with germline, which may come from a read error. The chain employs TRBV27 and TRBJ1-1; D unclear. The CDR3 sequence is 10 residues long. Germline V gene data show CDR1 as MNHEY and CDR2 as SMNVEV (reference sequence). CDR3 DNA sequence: TGTGCCAGCAGTTTTCTAGAGCCGGTCTTT. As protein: CASSFLEPVF.

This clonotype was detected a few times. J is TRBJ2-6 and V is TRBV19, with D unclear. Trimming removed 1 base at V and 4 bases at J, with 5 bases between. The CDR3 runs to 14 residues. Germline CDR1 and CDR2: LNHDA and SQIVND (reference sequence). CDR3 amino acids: CASSIGGGANVLTF. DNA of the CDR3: TGTGCCAGTAGTATAGGCGGCGGGGCCAACGTCCTGACTTTC. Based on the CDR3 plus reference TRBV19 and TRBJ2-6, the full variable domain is DGGITQSPKYLFRKEGQNVTLSCEQNLNHDAMYWYRQDPGQGLRLIYYSQIVNDFQKGDIAEGYSVSREKKESFPLTVTSAQKNPTAFYLCASSIGGGANVLTFGAGSRLTVL.

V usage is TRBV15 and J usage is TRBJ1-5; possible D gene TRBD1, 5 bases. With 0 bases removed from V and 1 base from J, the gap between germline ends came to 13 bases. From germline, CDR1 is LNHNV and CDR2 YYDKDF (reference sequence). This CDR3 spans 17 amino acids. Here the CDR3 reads CATSRDLHRRSNQPQHF. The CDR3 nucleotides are TGTGCCACCAGCAGAGATCTCCACAGGAGAAGCAATCAGCCCCAGCATTTT.

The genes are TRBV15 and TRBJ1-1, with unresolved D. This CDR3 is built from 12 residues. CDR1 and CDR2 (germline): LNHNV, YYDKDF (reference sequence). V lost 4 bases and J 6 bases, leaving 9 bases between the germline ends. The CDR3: CATSTLWAEAFF. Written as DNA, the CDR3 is TGTGCCACCAGCACGTTATGGGCTGAAGCTTTCTTT.

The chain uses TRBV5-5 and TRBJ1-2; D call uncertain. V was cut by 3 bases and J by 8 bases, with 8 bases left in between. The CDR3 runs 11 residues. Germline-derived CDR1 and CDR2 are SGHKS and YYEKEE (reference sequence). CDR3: CASSSLAGYTF. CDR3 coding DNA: TGTGCCAGCAGCTCACTAGCGGGCTACACCTTC. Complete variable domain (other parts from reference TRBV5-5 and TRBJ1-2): DAGVTQSPTHLIKTRGQQVTLRCSPISGHKSVSWYQQVLGQGPQFIFQYYEKEERGRGNFPDRFSARQFPNYSSELNVNALLLGDSALYLCASSSLAGYTFGSGTRLTVV.

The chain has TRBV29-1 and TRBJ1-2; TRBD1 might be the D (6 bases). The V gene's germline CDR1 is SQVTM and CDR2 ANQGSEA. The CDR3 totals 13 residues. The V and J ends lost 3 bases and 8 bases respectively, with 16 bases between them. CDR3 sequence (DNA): TGCAGCGTTGACCTAGGGGGGCCTGGGGGCTACACCTTC. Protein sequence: CSVDLGGPGGYTF.

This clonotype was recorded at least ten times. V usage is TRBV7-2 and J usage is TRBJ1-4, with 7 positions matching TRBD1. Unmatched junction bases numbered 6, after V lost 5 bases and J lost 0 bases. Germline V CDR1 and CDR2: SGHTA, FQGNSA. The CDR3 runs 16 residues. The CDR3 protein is CASSGGTATTNEKLFF. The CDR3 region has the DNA TGTGCCAGCAGCGGAGGGACAGCGACAACTAATGAAAAACTGTTTTTT.

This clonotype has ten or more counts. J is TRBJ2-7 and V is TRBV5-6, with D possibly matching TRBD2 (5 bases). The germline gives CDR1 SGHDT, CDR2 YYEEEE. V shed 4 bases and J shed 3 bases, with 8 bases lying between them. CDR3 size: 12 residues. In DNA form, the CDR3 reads TGTGCCAGCAGCGGGGAGCGCTACGAGCAGTACTTC. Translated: CASSGERYEQYF.

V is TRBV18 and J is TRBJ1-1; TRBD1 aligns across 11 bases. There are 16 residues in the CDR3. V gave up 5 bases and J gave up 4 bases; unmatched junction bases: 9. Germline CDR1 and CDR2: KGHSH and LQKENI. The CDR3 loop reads CASSSGQGAEGTEAFF. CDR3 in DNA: TGTGCCAGCTCATCAGGACAGGGGGCTGAGGGCACTGAAGCTTTCTTT.

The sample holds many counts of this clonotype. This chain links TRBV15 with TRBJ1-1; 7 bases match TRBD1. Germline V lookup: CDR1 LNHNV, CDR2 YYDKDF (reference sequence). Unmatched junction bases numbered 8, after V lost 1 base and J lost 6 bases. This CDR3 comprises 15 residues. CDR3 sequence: CATSRGTGAVAEAFF. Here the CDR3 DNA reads TGTGCCACCAGCAGAGGGACAGGTGCCGTGGCTGAAGCTTTCTTT.

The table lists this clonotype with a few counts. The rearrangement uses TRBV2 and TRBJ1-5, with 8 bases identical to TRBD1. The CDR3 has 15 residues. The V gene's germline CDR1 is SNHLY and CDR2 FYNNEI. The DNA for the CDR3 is TGTGCTAGAGACAGGAGGGCAGGGGGCGATCAGCCCCAGCATTTT. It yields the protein CARDRRAGGDQPQHF.

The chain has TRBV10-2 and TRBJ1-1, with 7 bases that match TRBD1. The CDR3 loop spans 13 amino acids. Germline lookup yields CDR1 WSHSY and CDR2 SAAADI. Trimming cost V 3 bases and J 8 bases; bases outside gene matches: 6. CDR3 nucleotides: TGCGCCAGCAGTGACAGGGGGTTAACCGAAGCTTTCTTT. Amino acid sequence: CASSDRGLTEAFF.